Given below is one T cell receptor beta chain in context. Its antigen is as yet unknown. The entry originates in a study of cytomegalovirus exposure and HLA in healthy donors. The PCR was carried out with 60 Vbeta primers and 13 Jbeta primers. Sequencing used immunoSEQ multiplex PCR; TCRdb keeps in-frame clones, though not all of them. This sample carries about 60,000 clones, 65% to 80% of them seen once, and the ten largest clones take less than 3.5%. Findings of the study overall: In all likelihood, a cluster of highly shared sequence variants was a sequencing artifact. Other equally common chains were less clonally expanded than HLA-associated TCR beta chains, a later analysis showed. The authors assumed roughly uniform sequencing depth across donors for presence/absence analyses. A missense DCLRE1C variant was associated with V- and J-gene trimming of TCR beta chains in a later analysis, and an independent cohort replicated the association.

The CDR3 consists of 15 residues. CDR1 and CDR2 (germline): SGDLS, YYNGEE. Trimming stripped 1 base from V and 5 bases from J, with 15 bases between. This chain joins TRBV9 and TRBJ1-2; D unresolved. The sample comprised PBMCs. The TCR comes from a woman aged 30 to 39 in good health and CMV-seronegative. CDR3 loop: CASSVSAGPTYGYTF. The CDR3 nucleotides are TGTGCCAGCAGCGTATCCGCAGGCCCCACGTATGGCTACACCTTC.